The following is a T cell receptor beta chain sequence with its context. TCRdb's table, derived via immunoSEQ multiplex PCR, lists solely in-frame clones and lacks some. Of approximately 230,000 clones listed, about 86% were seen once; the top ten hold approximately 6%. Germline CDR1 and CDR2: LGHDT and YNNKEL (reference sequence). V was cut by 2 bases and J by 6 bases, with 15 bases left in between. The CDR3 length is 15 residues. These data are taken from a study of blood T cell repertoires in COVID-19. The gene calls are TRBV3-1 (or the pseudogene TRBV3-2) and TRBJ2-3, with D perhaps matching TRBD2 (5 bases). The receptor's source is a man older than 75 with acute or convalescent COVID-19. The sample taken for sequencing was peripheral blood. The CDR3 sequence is CASSQLTRTRDTQYF. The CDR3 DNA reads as TGTGCCAGCAGCCAACTCACTAGGACGCGGGATACGCAGTATTTT.